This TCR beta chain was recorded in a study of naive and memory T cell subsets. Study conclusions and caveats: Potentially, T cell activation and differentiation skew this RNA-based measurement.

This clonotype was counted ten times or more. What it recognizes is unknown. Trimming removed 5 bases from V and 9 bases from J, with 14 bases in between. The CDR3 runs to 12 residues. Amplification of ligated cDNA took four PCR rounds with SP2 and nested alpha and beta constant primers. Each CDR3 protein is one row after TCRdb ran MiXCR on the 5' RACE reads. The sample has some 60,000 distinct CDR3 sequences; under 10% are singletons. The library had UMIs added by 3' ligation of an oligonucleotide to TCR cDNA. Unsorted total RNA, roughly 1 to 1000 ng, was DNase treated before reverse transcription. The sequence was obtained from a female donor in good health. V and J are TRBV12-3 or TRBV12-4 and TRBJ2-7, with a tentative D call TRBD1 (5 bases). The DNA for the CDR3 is TGTGCCAGCAGTAAAAATCTGCAGGGGCAGTACTTC. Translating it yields CASSKNLQGQYF.